This entry concerns a single TCR beta chain. The antigen is undetermined. This sample is part of a study of T cell responses to AZD1222 COVID-19 vaccine. The study, taken as a whole, reports: Only five or six individuals given AZD1222 were seropositive at baseline. Targeting of unmutated variant regions was reportedly seen in nearly half of spike-specific TCRs. Vaccine-associated CD4 TCRs ranged over spike, dominating at 160-218 and 743-854. Females made up more of the donors, who were largely white British, and clonal diversity may have come out too low.

The CDR3 covers 16 residues. The V and J ends lost 5 bases and 0 bases, in that order; junction bases with no gene match: 6. Germline CDR1 reads MNHEY; CDR2 reads SMNVEV (reference sequence). The method was immunoSEQ multiplex PCR; TCRdb's version includes in-frame clones alone and lacks a portion of them. The repertoire holds 90,000 to 100,000 clones, with around nine tenths as singletons. This chain uses TRBV27 with TRBJ1-2; 10 bases are a match to TRBD1. The receptor was derived from an adult in good health. The specimen was peripheral blood, collected on day 0 of AZD1222 vaccination. The CDR3 nucleotides are TGTGCCAGCAGTCCCCTTGGACAGGGGGCTAACTATGGCTACACCTTC. Protein sequence: CASSPLGQGANYGYTF.